Listed below are T cell receptor beta chains from one sample, sequenced in a study of T cells expressing NK-cell markers. No DNA is given; TCRdb re-called the 5' RACE reads and lists each CDR3 protein once. This sample's table has roughly 380,000 distinct CDR3 sequences. The sequenced material came from blood T cells: a sorted CD56 or NKG2C T cell subset, CD4+ or CD8+ T cells, or bulk PBMC T cells (not recorded which). These TCRs come from a man aged 18-69 years in good health. Each CDR3 is given with its conserved first and last residue.

J gene: TRBJ1-5
V gene: TRBV6-5
CDR3 protein: CASSSPGTDSQPQHF

J gene: TRBJ2-5
V gene: TRBV29-1
CDR3 protein: CSAQPGLALKTQYF

J gene: TRBJ2-3
V gene: TRBV9
CDR3 protein: CASSDRLAGSLDTQYF

J gene: TRBJ1-1
V gene: TRBV12-3/TRBV12-4
CDR3 protein: CASSFYSYRDTEAFF

J gene: TRBJ1-1
V gene: TRBV19
CDR3 protein: CAIPTGLEGGAEAFF

J gene: TRBJ2-5
V gene: TRBV3-1
CDR3 protein: CASSSANSGQETQYF

J gene: TRBJ2-7
V gene: TRBV11-2
CDR3 protein: CASSLGNRGRSYEQYF

J gene: TRBJ2-1
V gene: TRBV20-1
CDR3 protein: CSARRRGYEQFF

J gene: TRBJ2-5
V gene: TRBV28
CDR3 protein: CASSSADGETQYF

J gene: TRBJ2-5
V gene: TRBV18
CDR3 protein: CASSPTAGAGAETQYF

J gene: TRBJ2-7
V gene: TRBV27
CDR3 protein: CASREPGLYEQYF

J gene: TRBJ2-2
V gene: TRBV11-2
CDR3 protein: CASSLRGIPLTGELFF

J gene: TRBJ2-1
V gene: TRBV5-4
CDR3 protein: CASSSQGRGYNEQFF

J gene: TRBJ2-1
V gene: TRBV3-1
CDR3 protein: CASSSQTGRSYNEQFF

J gene: TRBJ2-7
V gene: TRBV6-1
CDR3 protein: CASSKQGLFYEQYF

J gene: TRBJ2-7
V gene: TRBV7-6
CDR3 protein: CASSLVSNPDRQYF

J gene: TRBJ1-6
V gene: TRBV18
CDR3 protein: CASSPLRQGQGNSPLHF

J gene: TRBJ1-3
V gene: TRBV7-9
CDR3 protein: CASSFRGSSGNTIYF

J gene: TRBJ1-1
V gene: TRBV6-4
CDR3 protein: CASSPTVAAAEAFF

J gene: TRBJ2-3
V gene: TRBV2
CDR3 protein: CASMALGVPFTDTQYF

J gene: TRBJ1-6
V gene: TRBV5-1
CDR3 protein: CASSRAGQAEINSPLHF

J gene: TRBJ2-5
V gene: TRBV6-1
CDR3 protein: CASRAPGTNQETQYF

J gene: TRBJ1-4
V gene: TRBV20-1
CDR3 protein: CSAPTPRGHNEKLFF

J gene: TRBJ2-7
V gene: TRBV20-1
CDR3 protein: CSARDFGGVAGGYEQYF

J gene: TRBJ2-3
V gene: TRBV20-1
CDR3 protein: CSAWAGLAPDTQYF

J gene: TRBJ2-5
V gene: TRBV7-2
CDR3 protein: CASSLRPGGYETQYF

J gene: TRBJ1-4
V gene: TRBV5-1
CDR3 protein: CASSLFPGAIEKLFF

J gene: TRBJ2-7
V gene: TRBV6-5
CDR3 protein: CASSLGPQSEQYF

J gene: TRBJ2-2
V gene: TRBV27
CDR3 protein: CATRGVQGKTGELFF

J gene: TRBJ2-2
V gene: TRBV7-2
CDR3 protein: CASSPPGRSWTGELFF

J gene: TRBJ2-7
V gene: TRBV28
CDR3 protein: CASLGPPSSLGGPRYEQYF

J gene: TRBJ2-2
V gene: TRBV6-2/TRBV6-3
CDR3 protein: CASSYVGFSGGATNTGELFF

J gene: TRBJ2-7
V gene: TRBV18
CDR3 protein: CASSLLVGNSEQYF

J gene: TRBJ2-7
V gene: TRBV20-1
CDR3 protein: CSAPPLAGLYEQYF

J gene: TRBJ1-5
V gene: TRBV7-9
CDR3 protein: CASSLIRGRISQPQHF

J gene: TRBJ1-3
V gene: TRBV1
CDR3 protein: CTSSQDWGYTIYF

J gene: TRBJ2-1
V gene: TRBV28
CDR3 protein: CASSIQGGYNEQFF

J gene: TRBJ2-1
V gene: TRBV4-1
CDR3 protein: CASNGQGFGEQFF

J gene: TRBJ2-7
V gene: TRBV29-1
CDR3 protein: CSARGASNSEQYF

J gene: TRBJ2-7
V gene: TRBV7-2
CDR3 protein: CASSKDRVTAYEQYF

J gene: TRBJ2-1
V gene: TRBV7-8
CDR3 protein: CASSLAERRGKQFF

J gene: TRBJ2-3
V gene: TRBV19
CDR3 protein: CASSTNSGGQDTQYF

J gene: TRBJ1-2
V gene: TRBV7-9
CDR3 protein: CASSLSGITNYGYTF

J gene: TRBJ1-2
V gene: TRBV29-1
CDR3 protein: CSVVGRNYGYTF

J gene: TRBJ2-1
V gene: TRBV10-3
CDR3 protein: CAIRQGLAGSSYNEQFF

J gene: TRBJ2-4
V gene: TRBV20-1
CDR3 protein: CSAIKGANIQYF

J gene: TRBJ1-1
V gene: TRBV18
CDR3 protein: CASSPTNMNTEAFF

J gene: TRBJ2-2
V gene: TRBV3-1
CDR3 protein: CASRHQPGLAGGLATGELFF

J gene: TRBJ1-3
V gene: TRBV5-1
CDR3 protein: CASSPGQDGNTIYF

J gene: TRBJ2-3
V gene: TRBV20-1
CDR3 protein: CSATSGGPGTDTQYF

J gene: TRBJ1-6
V gene: TRBV2
CDR3 protein: CATTRVVNSPLHF